Each of the 18 T cell receptor beta chains below was sequenced from the same sample in a study of T cell responses to AZD1222 COVID-19 vaccine listed by TCRdb under 2021. Explained via the paper, the time point label denotes: baseline before first vaccination. Preparation of the library involved the immunoSEQ multiplex PCR assay. The source is immuneACCESS, and TCRdb retained only in-frame sequences with V and J called. Part of the clones is not carried over; for the studies checked, unresolved V genes explain less than half of this, and the remainder is unexplained. The sample table contains around 100,000 clones; only one count was recorded for 85% to 95% of them. 1.5% to 2% of the sample comes from the top ten. The starting material was peripheral blood, obtained on day 0 of AZD1222 vaccination. Source of these receptors: an adult in good health.

The chain has TRBV7-9 and TRBJ2-6; D gene ambiguous. Germline V CDR1 and CDR2: SEHNR, FQNEAQ (reference sequence). The V gene lost 5 bases and the J gene lost 4 bases, with 15 bases spanning the gap. The CDR3 consists of 16 residues. CDR3 nucleotides: TGTGCCAGCAGCACCTACCACAAGCTCGGGGCCAACGTCCTGACTTTC. Protein: CASSTYHKLGANVLTF.

The rearrangement joins TRBV5-4 to TRBJ2-3; D perhaps matches TRBD1 (6 bases). CDR1 and CDR2 (germline): SGHNT, YYREEE (reference sequence). This CDR3 comprises 13 residues. Between the trimmed V and J ends, which lost 1 base and 6 bases, there was a span of 9 bases. Here the CDR3 reads CASSLNRADTQYF. The CDR3 DNA sequence: TGTGCCAGCAGCTTGAACAGGGCGGATACGCAGTATTTT.

The DNA for the CDR3 is TGTGCCAGCAGTGAAAGCCTGGGAGCTAGCGGGAGGTACGAGCAGTACTTC. Protein sequence: CASSESLGASGRYEQYF. The gene calls are TRBV6-1 and TRBJ2-7, with 11 bases lining up with TRBD2. The V segment lost 2 bases and the J segment 4 bases; nucleotides outside the gene matches: 10. The CDR3 length is 17 residues. In germline, CDR1 is MNHNS, CDR2 SASEGT.

The chain uses TRBV28 and TRBJ1-2, with 7 nucleotides matching TRBD1. This CDR3 spans 16 amino acids. Germline lookup yields CDR1 MDHEN and CDR2 SYDVKM. Germline trimming cut 2 bases from V and 7 bases from J; bases unmatched to any gene: 13. The CDR3 DNA follows: TGTGCCAGCAGTTTACGCCCGACAGGGTTTGGATTTGGCTACACCTTC. Translating gives CASSLRPTGFGFGYTF.

The chain is built from TRBV30 and TRBJ1-2; D gene unclear. The CDR3 spans 14 residues. V was pared by 5 bases and J by 0 bases, with 13 bases between. Looked up from germline, CDR1 is GTSNPN and CDR2 is SVGIG (reference sequence). This CDR3 reads CAWVMTQPNYGYTF. The DNA of the CDR3 is TGTGCCTGGGTTATGACTCAACCTAACTATGGCTACACCTTC.

This chain joins TRBV6-5 and TRBJ2-7; TRBD1 might be the D (6 bases). The V gene lost 2 bases and the J gene lost 4 bases, with 12 bases spanning the gap. The CDR3 covers 14 residues. Germline CDR1 is MNHEY and CDR2 is SVGAGI. The CDR3 DNA reads as TGTGCCAGCAGTTACGTAAGAGGGGGTTACGAGCAGTACTTC. It codes for CASSYVRGGYEQYF.

This chain joins TRBV6-1 and TRBJ1-5, with D possibly being TRBD1 (5 bases). Trimming took 3 bases from V and 0 from J, leaving 9 bases between them. The CDR3 is 15 amino acids. The germline gives CDR1 MNHNS, CDR2 SASEGT. CDR3 bases: TGTGCCAGCAGTGACAGGGACTATAGCAATCAGCCCCAGCATTTT. Amino acids: CASSDRDYSNQPQHF.

This rearrangement joins TRBV2 to TRBJ1-5; 11 bases map to TRBD1. The germline CDR1 and CDR2 sequences are SNHLY and FYNNEI. The CDR3 is 14 residues long. With V trimmed by 7 bases and J by 6 bases, 5 bases remained unmatched. The CDR3 is CASNGQGATQPQHF. The CDR3 DNA follows: TGTGCCAGCAACGGACAGGGGGCGACTCAGCCCCAGCATTTT.

The chain couples TRBV27 to TRBJ2-7, with no clear D. Germline V lookup: CDR1 MNHEY, CDR2 SMNVEV (reference sequence). This CDR3 has 15 residues. The V gene lost 2 bases and the J gene lost 1 base, with 12 bases spanning the gap. Written as DNA, the CDR3 is TGTGCCAGCAGTTTACAATCTCGGCCGTCCTACGAGCAGTACTTC. As protein: CASSLQSRPSYEQYF.

The sample holds one count of this clone. The rearrangement joins TRBV2 to TRBJ1-1; 8 nucleotides line up with TRBD1. Germline V gene lookup returns CDR1 SNHLY and CDR2 FYNNEI. This CDR3 is 13 amino acids long. Losses at the gene ends were 6 bases for V and 4 bases for J; bases not matched to a gene: 4. Here the CDR3 DNA reads TGTGCCAGCAGGGACAGGGAGCTCACTGAAGCTTTCTTT. Protein product: CASRDRELTEAFF.

The rearrangement uses TRBV7-3 and TRBJ2-1, with D hard to call. Germline lookup yields CDR1 SGHTA and CDR2 FQGTGA. Deletions cut 5 bases from V and 5 bases from J, with 10 bases between. CDR3 size: 13 residues. CDR3 region: CASSPTRNNEQFF. The CDR3 nucleotides read TGTGCCAGCAGCCCCACCCGTAACAATGAGCAGTTCTTC.

This chain connects TRBV2 to TRBJ2-3; D is unresolved. CDR1 is SNHLY and CDR2 is FYNNEI in the germline V gene. This CDR3 has 14 amino acids. Trimming pared 3 bases from V and 1 base from J, leaving 8 bases between. The CDR3 sequence: CASSEYIGTDTQYF. The CDR3 DNA reads TGTGCCAGCAGTGAGTACATAGGCACAGATACGCAGTATTTT.

This clone was counted a few times. The chain employs TRBV7-9 and TRBJ1-5; D call uncertain. The CDR3 totals 15 residues. Germline lookup yields CDR1 SEHNR and CDR2 FQNEAQ (reference sequence). V was clipped by 7 bases and J by 2 bases, with 15 bases between them. CDR3 sequence: CASTCPAGCNQPQHF. The CDR3, as DNA: TGTGCCAGCACCTGCCCGGCCGGGTGCAATCAGCCCCAGCATTTT.

The rearrangement joins TRBV4-2 to TRBJ1-4; D might be TRBD1 (6 bases). V lost 4 bases and J 8 bases, leaving 17 bases between the germline ends. Germline CDR1 is LGHNA and CDR2 is YNFKEQ. The CDR3 covers 15 residues. CDR3 coding DNA: TGTGCCAGCAGCCTCAACAGGGACGTTTGGGAAAAACTGTTTTTT. Encoded protein: CASSLNRDVWEKLFF.

V usage is TRBV30 and J usage is TRBJ2-7, with D perhaps TRBD2 (6 bases). The CDR3 has 12 residues. Trimming left V 8 bases short and J 5 bases short, with 16 bases between. CDR1 GTSNPN and CDR2 SVGIG come from the germline V gene (reference sequence). The CDR3 DNA reads as TGTGCCGGTTCTACGGCGGGGAACGAGCAGTACTTC. Protein: CAGSTAGNEQYF.

The chain links TRBV10-3 to TRBJ1-5, with D perhaps matching TRBD1 (6 bases). The germline V gene has CDR1 ENHRY and CDR2 SYGVKD. V was trimmed by 4 bases and J by 6 bases, leaving 19 bases between them. The CDR3 length is 16 residues. The CDR3 loop is CAISVLAGEGRQPQHF. The CDR3 region has the DNA TGTGCCATCAGTGTCCTTGCAGGGGAAGGTCGTCAGCCCCAGCATTTT.

This sequence joins TRBV5-1 and TRBJ2-7, with D perhaps matching TRBD2 (6 bases). The CDR3 totals 14 residues. Germline assignment: CDR1 SGHRS and CDR2 YFSETQ. V lost 4 bases and J lost 2, with 13 bases in between. The chain's CDR3 is CASSRGTATYEQYF. CDR3 nucleotides: TGCGCCAGCAGCCGGGGGACGGCCACCTACGAGCAGTACTTC.

The chain couples TRBV27 to TRBJ2-3; TRBD2 might be the D (7 bases). The germline CDR1 and CDR2 sequences are MNHEY and SMNVEV (reference sequence). The CDR3 loop spans 17 amino acids. The V and J ends lost 0 bases and 4 bases respectively, with 17 bases between them. In DNA form, the CDR3 reads TGTGCCAGCAGTTTATCGCTAGCGGACGAGGGGGCAGATACGCAGTATTTT. Translation gives CASSLSLADEGADTQYF.